This is a list of T cell receptor beta chains from one sample in a study of CD8 T cells in ankylosing spondylitis. TCRdb reprocessed the 5' RACE reads via MiXCR and lists one record per CDR3 protein. The sample includes fewer than 400,000 distinct CDR3 sequences, around 24% of them seen just once. The sequencing sample was made of blood, either unsorted or a sorted T cell fraction (not recorded which). All receptors derive from a male donor with ankylosing spondylitis. Each CDR3 is given with its conserved first and last residue. Fields, in order: clone size, V gene, J gene, D gene, CDR3 DNA, CDR3 protein. D genes are given only for firm matches. Some rows mark clone size as missing; the rest say once, few, many or name a class of expanded clone.

>few|TRBV10-3|TRBJ2-1|TRBD2
TGTGCCATCAGAGAGACAGATACCGGGACTAGCTCCTACAATGAGCAGTTCTTC
CAIRETDTGTSSYNEQFF
>few|TRBV29-1|TRBJ1-1|-
TGCAGCGGATCGGAGGGATTCACTGAAGCTTTCTTT
CSGSEGFTEAFF
>-|TRBV12-3/TRBV12-4|TRBJ1-2|-
TGTGCCAGCAGTTTATCGGGACACGACTATGGCTACACCTTC
CASSLSGHDYGYTF
>few|TRBV5-1|TRBJ2-1|TRBD2
TGCGCCAGCAGACAAGCGGGAGTGGCCTACAATGAGCAGTTCTTC
CASRQAGVAYNEQFF
>-|TRBV7-2|TRBJ1-6|TRBD1
TGTGCCAGCAGCTTAGCGTTGGCAGGGGGTTCACCCCTCCACTTT
CASSLALAGGSPLHF
>-|TRBV5-1|TRBJ1-2|TRBD1
TGCGCCAGCAGCTTGGAGGGGGCCTTCATCTATGGCTACACCTTC
CASSLEGAFIYGYTF
>once|TRBV11-2|TRBJ2-5|TRBD1
TGTGCCAGCAGCTGGACAGGGTCCCTGCAGACCCAGTACTTC
CASSWTGSLQTQYF
>-|TRBV5-1|TRBJ1-4|-
TGCGCCAGCAGCCCGTGGCAGGGTGGGGCAACTAATGAAAAACTGTTTTTT
CASSPWQGGATNEKLFF
>few|TRBV5-1|TRBJ2-3|-
TGCGCCAGCAGCTTGGACCGGGACACGACCTTCCCAGATACGCAGTATTTT
CASSLDRDTTFPDTQYF
>few|TRBV27|TRBJ2-2|TRBD2
TGTGCCAGCAGTTTGGCAGGGAGGGGTACCGGGGAGCTGTTTTTT
CASSLAGRGTGELFF
>-|TRBV18|TRBJ2-7|-
TGTGCCAGCTCTCGAAGGGGGATTGGGGCCTACGAGCAGTACTTC
CASSRRGIGAYEQYF
>-|TRBV20-1|TRBJ2-5|-
TGCAGTGCTTCACAGTGGGGGGAAGAGACCCAGTACTTC
CSASQWGEETQYF
>-|TRBV27|TRBJ2-7|-
TGTGCCAGCCGCTCGACGGGGACCCAACAATACGAGCAGTACTTC
CASRSTGTQQYEQYF
>-|TRBV7-2|TRBJ1-5|-
TGTGCCAGCAGCTTAATCGGGACGGTCTATAGCAATCAGCCCCAGCATTTT
CASSLIGTVYSNQPQHF
>-|TRBV20-1|TRBJ1-5|-
TGCAGTGCTACGGAACTAATAGGAAGTCAGCCCCAGCATTTT
CSATELIGSQPQHF
>-|TRBV12-3/TRBV12-4|TRBJ2-5|TRBD1
TGTGCCAGCAGCCCGACCGGGACAGGAGGAGAGACCCAGTACTTC
CASSPTGTGGETQYF
>-|TRBV2|TRBJ2-7|TRBD1
TGTGCCAGCGCCACGCCCGGGACAGCGGAAGAGCAGTACTTC
CASATPGTAEEQYF
>few|TRBV7-8|TRBJ1-1|-
TGTGCCAGCAGCCCAGCAGGGGCGACTTTCTTT
CASSPAGATFF
>-|TRBV7-9|TRBJ1-1|-
TGTGCCAGCAGCGGCCCGGGGGGGCTTATGAACACTGAAGCTTTCTTT
CASSGPGGLMNTEAFF
>-|TRBV4-2|TRBJ2-6|-
TGTGCCAGCAGCCAAGATCCACAGGGATCTGGGGCCAACGTCCTGACTTTC
CASSQDPQGSGANVLTF
>-|TRBV2|TRBJ2-2|-
TGTGCCAGCAGGACAAACGAGGCCGGGGAGCTGTTTTTT
CASRTNEAGELFF
>-|TRBV2|TRBJ1-5|-
TGTGCCAGCGGGGACAAAAGGAATCAGCCCCAGCATTTT
CASGDKRNQPQHF
>-|TRBV5-1|TRBJ2-1|TRBD2
TGCGCCAGCAGCTTGCCCGGGACTAGCGGGAAAAATGAGCAGTTCTTC
CASSLPGTSGKNEQFF
>-|TRBV7-3|TRBJ2-1|TRBD2
TGTGCCAGCAGCTCTGGACTAGCACCCAGGCATGGTGAGCAGTTCTTC
CASSSGLAPRHGEQFF
>-|TRBV20-1|TRBJ2-3|TRBD2
TGCAGTGCGGCGACTAGCGGGAGATTGACAGATACGCAGTATTTT
CSAATSGRLTDTQYF
>-|TRBV6-1|TRBJ2-5|-
TGTGCCAGCAGGAAATGGGAGCAAGAGACCCAGTACTTC
CASRKWEQETQYF
>-|TRBV7-8|TRBJ1-2|-
TGTGCCAGCAGCTTGAATTCTCGGCGGACCGACACCTTC
CASSLNSRRTDTF
>-|TRBV6-1|TRBJ1-5|TRBD1
TGTGCCAGCAGCCCGGGACAGGGTGGTAGGTTACCCCAGCATTTT
CASSPGQGGRLPQHF
>-|TRBV20-1|TRBJ1-4|-
TGCAGTGCCCCGGGCATAAGGGATGAAAAACTGTTTTTT
CSAPGIRDEKLFF
>few|TRBV6-1|TRBJ1-5|-
TGTGCCAGCAGTGATGGACACCCCTCAGGCAATCAGCCCCAGCATTTT
CASSDGHPSGNQPQHF
>-|TRBV11-2|TRBJ2-1|-
TGTGCCAGCAGCTTAGATCGACTCGACAATGAGCAGTTCTTC
CASSLDRLDNEQFF
>-|TRBV12-3/TRBV12-4|TRBJ1-1|-
TGTGCCAGCAGTTTACCGGGACAAGTAATATCGGCTTTCTTT
CASSLPGQVISAFF
>few|TRBV20-1|TRBJ2-3|-
TGCAGTGCCCACCTCACAGATACGCAGTATTTT
CSAHLTDTQYF
>-|TRBV6-6|TRBJ2-5|-
TGTGCCAGCAGTTACCTAGGCCAAGAGACCCAGTACTTC
CASSYLGQETQYF
>-|TRBV11-2|TRBJ2-3|-
TGTGCCAGCAGCCCCCGGGTCTACACAGATACGCAGTATTTT
CASSPRVYTDTQYF
>-|TRBV28|TRBJ2-1|-
TGTGCCAGCAGTCCCACCGGGACCACAGACAATGAGCAGTTCTTC
CASSPTGTTDNEQFF
>-|TRBV9|TRBJ2-4|TRBD2
TGTGCCAGCAGCCCGGCTAGCGGGAAAAACATTCAGTACTTC
CASSPASGKNIQYF
>few|TRBV4-2|TRBJ2-1|TRBD2
TGTGCCAGCAGCCAAGCTATTAGCGGGAGTGGTAAGAATGAGCAGTTCTTC
CASSQAISGSGKNEQFF
>-|TRBV24-1|TRBJ2-3|-
TGTGCCACCAACGTGGAGGGGCGGACAGATACGCAGTATTTT
CATNVEGRTDTQYF
>-|TRBV12-5|TRBJ2-2|TRBD1
TGTGCTAGTGGTTTGTCCCCAACAGGGGAGTTTACCGGGGAGCTGTTTTTT
CASGLSPTGEFTGELFF
>-|TRBV11-2|TRBJ2-7|TRBD2
TGTGCCAGCAGCTCCCCCCAAGCGGGAGTTTACGAGCAGTACTTC
CASSSPQAGVYEQYF
>-|TRBV2|TRBJ1-5|-
TGTGCCAGCAAAGGTCTAGATAGCAATCAGCCCCAGCATTTT
CASKGLDSNQPQHF
>many|TRBV18|TRBJ2-3|-
TGTGCCAGCTCACCGTTCGAGGGAGGTCTGGGCACAGATACGCAGTATTTT
CASSPFEGGLGTDTQYF
>-|TRBV7-2|TRBJ2-1|TRBD2
TGTGCCAGCAGGGCAACTAGCGGCTCCTACAATGAGCAGTTCTTC
CASRATSGSYNEQFF
>few|TRBV11-2|TRBJ1-6|TRBD1
TGTGCCAGCAGTACAGGGGCAAATTCACCCCTCCACTTT
CASSTGANSPLHF
>few|TRBV12-3/TRBV12-4|TRBJ2-3|TRBD2
TGTGCCAGCAGTTTCCGCGGGGGGGCGTCAGATACGCAGTATTTT
CASSFRGGASDTQYF
>-|TRBV10-3|TRBJ2-7|TRBD2
TGTGCCACCAAGCGGGGCCGCTCCTACGAGCAGTACTTC
CATKRGRSYEQYF
>-|TRBV27|TRBJ2-1|TRBD1
TGTGCCAGCAGTTTAAGGCAACAGGGGGCTAGTGAGCAGTTCTTC
CASSLRQQGASEQFF